What follows are 10 T cell receptor beta chains derived from one specimen sequenced in a study of T cells in Graves' hyperthyroidism and ophthalmopathy. Amplification of TCR beta CDR3 regions used RNA as the template. Carried out on the TCR CDR3, a first-round RT-PCR used the HTBI primer set. TCRdb called the multiplex PCR reads again in MiXCR, with one record for every CDR3 protein. Found here are 350,000 to 450,000 distinct CDR3 sequences, about 14% of them singletons; the top ten hold 11%. The sequenced sample consisted of blood. These receptors all stem from a woman aged 60 to 75 with Graves' hyperthyroidism.

This clonotype was seen ten or more times. The chain carries TRBV18 and TRBJ2-1, with 13 bases fitting TRBD2. The V gene end was trimmed by 3 bases and the J gene end by 7 bases; junction bases not matched to a gene: 3. Germline CDR1 is KGHSH and CDR2 is LQKENI. The CDR3 is 15 amino acids. The CDR3 region is CASSPGTSGINEQFF. The CDR3 DNA reads as TGTGCCAGCTCACCCGGGACTAGCGGGATAAATGAGCAGTTCTTC.

In its sample, this clonotype was seen many times. This chain connects TRBV10-3 to TRBJ2-7, with D unresolved. With 0 bases removed from V and 9 bases from J, the gap between germline ends came to 18 bases. The V gene's germline CDR1 is ENHRY and CDR2 SYGVKD. The CDR3 loop spans 15 amino acids. Written as DNA, the CDR3 is TGTGCCATCAGTGAGTCGAATTTCGGAGAATCGGTGCAGTACTTC. Translation gives CAISESNFGESVQYF.

This clonotype was seen ten or more times. The chain is built from TRBV20-1 and TRBJ2-3, with D possibly being TRBD1 or TRBD2 (5 bases each). CDR1 and CDR2 (germline): DFQATT, SNEGSKA (reference sequence). Trimming cost V 6 bases and J 2 bases, with 15 bases left between them. This CDR3 is 14 amino acids long. CDR3 sequence (DNA): TGCAGTGCCTACCCTGGGGGAAACACAGATACGCAGTATTTT. It specifies CSAYPGGNTDTQYF.

This clonotype was counted once. A much larger clone is a single base away; this may be a read error. The chain uses TRBV7-8 and TRBJ2-3, with D hard to call. Germline V gene sequence: CDR1 SGHVS, CDR2 FQNEAQ. V was clipped by 1 base and J by 14 bases, with 16 bases between them. The CDR3 contains 13 residues. CDR3 nucleotides: TGTGCCAGCAGCTTAGAGTGGGTGGGAACACGGTATTTT. Its protein product is CASSLEWVGTRYF.

CDR3 DNA: TGTGCCAGCAGTTACAAACAGGAGTCCAAAAACATTCAGTACTTC. Protein sequence: CASSYKQESKNIQYF. This chain connects TRBV6-5 to TRBJ2-4, with D maybe TRBD1 (5 bases). With 2 bases removed from V and 2 bases from J, the gap between germline ends came to 10 bases. Per the germline V gene, CDR1 is MNHEY and CDR2 is SVGAGI. CDR3 length: 15 residues.

This clonotype was observed many times. This chain uses TRBV18 with TRBJ1-5; D gene ambiguous. There are 13 residues in the CDR3. Trimming took off 3 bases at V and 3 bases at J, with 6 bases between the two ends. Looked up from germline, CDR1 is KGHSH and CDR2 is LQKENI. CDR3 loop: CASSPITNQPQHF. The CDR3 nucleotides are TGTGCCAGCTCACCGATCACCAATCAGCCCCAGCATTTT.

This clonotype was seen ten or more times. The gene calls are TRBV7-8 and TRBJ2-1; 8 positions agree with TRBD1. The V segment lost 4 bases and the J segment 7 bases; nucleotides outside the gene matches: 6. Looked up from germline, CDR1 is SGHVS and CDR2 is FQNEAQ. The CDR3 is 14 amino acids. CDR3 sequence: CASSSRDRSNEQFF. The CDR3 nucleotides read TGTGCCAGCAGCTCCCGGGACAGGTCGAATGAGCAGTTCTTC.

Ten or more counts support this clonotype. This chain joins TRBV12-5 and TRBJ1-1; TRBD1 might be the D (5 bases). Trimming shortened V by 4 bases and J by 0 bases, and 18 bases separated the two germline ends. The CDR3 runs 17 residues. Looked up from germline, CDR1 is LGHNT and CDR2 is FRNRAP. The CDR3 nucleotides read TGTGCTAGTGGTTCGCCCGGCGGAGGGGCCATGAACACTGAAGCTTTCTTT. Amino acids: CASGSPGGGAMNTEAFF.

This clonotype has just a few counts. The CDR3 DNA sequence: TGTGCCTTCAGCAATGCGGAGACCCAGTACTTC. This encodes CAFSNAETQYF. The rearrangement joins TRBV30 to TRBJ2-5, with no clear D. CDR3 length: 11 amino acids. V lost 7 bases and J lost 5, with 11 bases in between. Germline-derived CDR1 and CDR2 are GTSNPN and SVGIG (reference sequence).

This clonotype was counted at least ten times. The V and J genes are TRBV28 and TRBJ2-7; D is ambiguous. The V and J ends lost 5 bases and 7 bases respectively, with 12 bases between them. The germline CDR1 and CDR2 sequences are MDHEN and SYDVKM. CDR3 length: 12 residues. CDR3 amino acids: CASSPILREQYF. CDR3 nucleotides: TGTGCCAGCAGTCCTATCTTACGGGAGCAGTACTTC.